The rows below give T cell receptor beta chains drawn from one sample of a study of OX40 agonist ivuxolimab in advanced cancers. The protocol was immunoSEQ multiplex PCR, while the TCRdb copy is restricted to in-frame clones and leaves out a portion. This sample has fewer than 25,000 clones, with 83% found just once. The source was CD4+ or CD8+ T cells sorted from blood, collected in a trial of the OX40 agonist ivuxolimab. The receptor set was obtained from an adult with an advanced solid tumor such as melanoma, head and neck, liver or kidney cancer. Each CDR3 is given with its conserved first and last residue. The D gene is left open where the match is weak. Part of the rows lack a size; the others show once, few, many or a class for expanded clones.

v_gene: TRBV29-1
len: 13
d_gene: NA
j_gene: TRBJ2-2
abundance: NA
CDR3nt: TGCAGCGTTGAGGGGGTGATGGACGGGGAGCTGTTTTTT
CDR3aa: CSVEGVMDGELFF

v_gene: TRBV28
len: 12
d_gene: NA
j_gene: TRBJ1-4
abundance: NA
CDR3nt: TGTGCCAGCAGTTTAATGGGGGGTGGCCTGTTTTTT
CDR3aa: CASSLMGGGLFF

v_gene: TRBV4-1
len: 13
d_gene: NA
j_gene: TRBJ2-3
abundance: NA
CDR3nt: TGCGCCAGCGAGGGGGGGACTTCAGATACGCAGTATTTT
CDR3aa: CASEGGTSDTQYF

v_gene: TRBV7-9
len: 14
d_gene: TRBD2
j_gene: TRBJ2-5
abundance: once
CDR3nt: TGTGCCAGCAGCGCCCGGGGGGGACAAGAGACCCAGTACTTC
CDR3aa: CASSARGGQETQYF

v_gene: TRBV28
len: 14
d_gene: TRBD1
j_gene: TRBJ2-3
abundance: NA
CDR3nt: TGTGCCAGCAGTTCACAGGGGGCCACAGATACGCAGTATTTT
CDR3aa: CASSSQGATDTQYF

v_gene: TRBV7-3
len: 15
d_gene: TRBD2
j_gene: TRBJ2-3
abundance: NA
CDR3nt: TGTGCCAGCAGCTTTGCGGGGGGCCTTCCGGGAACGCAGTATTTT
CDR3aa: CASSFAGGLPGTQYF

v_gene: TRBV11-2
len: 17
d_gene: NA
j_gene: TRBJ2-2
abundance: NA
CDR3nt: TGTGCCAGCAGCTTAGCCCAGGGAATTTGGCACACCGGGGAGCTGTTTTTT
CDR3aa: CASSLAQGIWHTGELFF

v_gene: TRBV29-1
len: 11
d_gene: NA
j_gene: TRBJ1-2
abundance: few
CDR3nt: TGCAGCGTCAGGGAATACTATGGCTACACCTTC
CDR3aa: CSVREYYGYTF

v_gene: TRBV7-6
len: 17
d_gene: NA
j_gene: TRBJ1-1
abundance: NA
CDR3nt: TGTGCCAGCAGCTTAGCAACAGCGAGCTTAATGAACACTGAAGCTTTCTTT
CDR3aa: CASSLATASLMNTEAFF

v_gene: TRBV9
len: 15
d_gene: NA
j_gene: TRBJ1-1
abundance: NA
CDR3nt: TGTGCCAGCAGCGTAGGAGTGGGGAGGGACACTGAAGCTTTCTTT
CDR3aa: CASSVGVGRDTEAFF

v_gene: TRBV28
len: 12
d_gene: NA
j_gene: TRBJ1-1
abundance: NA
CDR3nt: TGTGCCAGCAGTGTTGGTGGCACTGAAGCTTTCTTT
CDR3aa: CASSVGGTEAFF

v_gene: TRBV7-6
len: 13
d_gene: NA
j_gene: TRBJ2-1
abundance: NA
CDR3nt: TGTGCCAGCAGCTTAGTCTACGACAATGAGCAGTTCTTC
CDR3aa: CASSLVYDNEQFF

v_gene: TRBV4-1
len: 13
d_gene: NA
j_gene: TRBJ2-7
abundance: NA
CDR3nt: TGCGCCAGCAGCCAAGGTGGTCAGTACGAGCAGTACTTC
CDR3aa: CASSQGGQYEQYF

v_gene: TRBV28
len: 17
d_gene: TRBD2
j_gene: TRBJ2-1
abundance: NA
CDR3nt: TGTGCCAGCAGTTTAACGGTCGCGGGGGGGCCCCAGAATGAGCAGTTCTTC
CDR3aa: CASSLTVAGGPQNEQFF

v_gene: TRBV5-1
len: 13
d_gene: NA
j_gene: TRBJ1-1
abundance: once
CDR3nt: TGCGCCAGCCTAGAGGAAGGGTTCACTGAAGCTTTCTTT
CDR3aa: CASLEEGFTEAFF

v_gene: TRBV6-1
len: 16
d_gene: NA
j_gene: TRBJ1-1
abundance: NA
CDR3nt: TGTGCCAGCAGTGAGCGGTCATCGGGGGCGCGGACTGAAGCTTTCTTT
CDR3aa: CASSERSSGARTEAFF

v_gene: TRBV6-1
len: 13
d_gene: NA
j_gene: TRBJ1-1
abundance: once
CDR3nt: TGTGCCAGCAGTGAAGACAGGGTGGCTGAAGCTTTCTTT
CDR3aa: CASSEDRVAEAFF

v_gene: TRBV5-1
len: 16
d_gene: TRBD2
j_gene: TRBJ2-1
abundance: NA
CDR3nt: TGCGCCAGCAGCTTGGCCGGTAGCGGGGCCTACAATGAGCAGTTCTTC
CDR3aa: CASSLAGSGAYNEQFF

v_gene: TRBV6-6
len: 12
d_gene: NA
j_gene: TRBJ2-7
abundance: NA
CDR3nt: TGTGCCAGCAGTTACAATCCGGGTGAGCAGTACTTC
CDR3aa: CASSYNPGEQYF

v_gene: TRBV28
len: 16
d_gene: TRBD2
j_gene: TRBJ2-7
abundance: NA
CDR3nt: TGTGCCAGCAGTTTGGGCCCGCGGGGGGGCAGTTACGAGCAGTACTTC
CDR3aa: CASSLGPRGGSYEQYF

v_gene: TRBV9
len: 16
d_gene: NA
j_gene: TRBJ2-2
abundance: NA
CDR3nt: TGTGCCAGCAGAGGCCTCAGGGGCTCGAACACCGGGGAGCTGTTTTTT
CDR3aa: CASRGLRGSNTGELFF

v_gene: TRBV4-3
len: 15
d_gene: NA
j_gene: TRBJ2-3
abundance: few
CDR3nt: TGCGCCAGCAGCCAAGTTTGGGGGATCACAGATACGCAGTATTTT
CDR3aa: CASSQVWGITDTQYF

v_gene: TRBV6-6
len: 15
d_gene: NA
j_gene: TRBJ1-2
abundance: NA
CDR3nt: TGTGCCAGCAGTTACGGGGCAAATACCCTATATGGCTACACCTTC
CDR3aa: CASSYGANTLYGYTF

v_gene: TRBV4-1
len: 15
d_gene: NA
j_gene: TRBJ2-7
abundance: NA
CDR3nt: TGCGCCAGCAGCCAAGATTGGTACGGGACCTACGAGCAGTACTTC
CDR3aa: CASSQDWYGTYEQYF

v_gene: TRBV7-9
len: 14
d_gene: NA
j_gene: TRBJ2-3
abundance: once
CDR3nt: TGTGCCAGCAGCAACCGGTATAGCACAGATACGCAGTATTTT
CDR3aa: CASSNRYSTDTQYF

v_gene: TRBV7-6
len: 14
d_gene: NA
j_gene: TRBJ2-3
abundance: NA
CDR3nt: TGTGCCAGCAGCTTAGTCCCCGAGGCAGATACGCAGTATTTT
CDR3aa: CASSLVPEADTQYF

v_gene: TRBV15
len: 14
d_gene: NA
j_gene: TRBJ1-2
abundance: medium-sized
CDR3nt: TGTGCCACCAGCAGAGATGTAGGCCTCTATGGCTACACCTTC
CDR3aa: CATSRDVGLYGYTF

v_gene: TRBV27
len: 16
d_gene: TRBD2
j_gene: TRBJ2-4
abundance: NA
CDR3nt: TGTGCCAGCAGTAATCTAGGGGCGGGAGGCAAAAACATTCAGTACTTC
CDR3aa: CASSNLGAGGKNIQYF

v_gene: TRBV7-2
len: 14
d_gene: TRBD1
j_gene: TRBJ2-1
abundance: NA
CDR3nt: TGTGCCAGCAGCTTATTAGGGACAGCTTCAGAGCAGTTCTTC
CDR3aa: CASSLLGTASEQFF

v_gene: TRBV2
len: 19
d_gene: TRBD1
j_gene: TRBJ2-5
abundance: NA
CDR3nt: TGTGCCAGCAGTGAAGCTTTCCAGGGGACAGGGCCTACGTCAGAGACCCAGTACTTC
CDR3aa: CASSEAFQGTGPTSETQYF

v_gene: TRBV7-6
len: 15
d_gene: TRBD1
j_gene: TRBJ2-2
abundance: NA
CDR3nt: TGTGCCAGCACCGGGGACAGGGGGCAAACCGGGGAGCTGTTTTTT
CDR3aa: CASTGDRGQTGELFF

v_gene: TRBV6-1
len: 15
d_gene: NA
j_gene: TRBJ2-7
abundance: NA
CDR3nt: TGTGCCAGCAGGGAGGACGGAGGAGATTTACGTGAGCAGTACTTC
CDR3aa: CASREDGGDLREQYF

v_gene: TRBV6-1
len: 14
d_gene: TRBD1
j_gene: TRBJ1-6
abundance: NA
CDR3nt: TGTGCCAGCAGTGAACAGGGGGATAATTCACCCCTCCACTTT
CDR3aa: CASSEQGDNSPLHF

v_gene: TRBV11-2
len: 16
d_gene: NA
j_gene: TRBJ2-5
abundance: NA
CDR3nt: TGTGCCAGCAGCCCGGGGATTACCCCCCGCCAAGAGACCCAGTACTTC
CDR3aa: CASSPGITPRQETQYF

v_gene: TRBV6-5
len: 14
d_gene: NA
j_gene: TRBJ2-7
abundance: NA
CDR3nt: TGTGCCAGCAGTTATTCCCCGACGGGTGGCGAGCAGTACTTC
CDR3aa: CASSYSPTGGEQYF

v_gene: TRBV2
len: 13
d_gene: NA
j_gene: TRBJ1-1
abundance: NA
CDR3nt: TGTGCCGGCAATTTAGGAGGGCTCACTGAAGCTTTCTTT
CDR3aa: CAGNLGGLTEAFF

v_gene: TRBV7-9
len: 12
d_gene: NA
j_gene: TRBJ2-7
abundance: few
CDR3nt: TGTGCCAGCAGCTTAGTCGCCTACGAGCAGTACTTC
CDR3aa: CASSLVAYEQYF

v_gene: TRBV27
len: 14
d_gene: NA
j_gene: TRBJ2-7
abundance: NA
CDR3nt: TGTGCCAGCAGTCTCCTGAAGAGCTCCTACGAGCAGTACTTC
CDR3aa: CASSLLKSSYEQYF

v_gene: TRBV5-4
len: 13
d_gene: NA
j_gene: TRBJ1-1
abundance: NA
CDR3nt: TGTGCCAGCAGCTTGGAGAGGGGTACTGAAGCTTTCTTT
CDR3aa: CASSLERGTEAFF

v_gene: TRBV28
len: 14
d_gene: NA
j_gene: TRBJ2-7
abundance: NA
CDR3nt: TGTGCCAGCAGTTTCCGGGGGCGGTCCTACGAGCAGTACTTC
CDR3aa: CASSFRGRSYEQYF

v_gene: TRBV6-5
len: 15
d_gene: NA
j_gene: TRBJ2-2
abundance: NA
CDR3nt: TGTGCCAGCAGTTACTCTGTGGCTCACTCCGGGGAGCTGTTTTTT
CDR3aa: CASSYSVAHSGELFF

v_gene: TRBV28
len: 14
d_gene: NA
j_gene: TRBJ1-3
abundance: NA
CDR3nt: TGTGCCAGCAGTCCAGGGTTCTCTGGAAACACCATATATTTT
CDR3aa: CASSPGFSGNTIYF

v_gene: TRBV6-6
len: 16
d_gene: NA
j_gene: TRBJ1-1
abundance: NA
CDR3nt: TGTGCCAGCAGTCCCTCCTGGACGGCGCGAGGAGGAGAAGCTTTCTTT
CDR3aa: CASSPSWTARGGEAFF

v_gene: TRBV4-2
len: 16
d_gene: TRBD1
j_gene: TRBJ1-5
abundance: NA
CDR3nt: TGTGCCAGCAGCGATAGGGGCCAGGGGGTACAATCTGCCCAGCATTTT
CDR3aa: CASSDRGQGVQSAQHF

v_gene: TRBV4-2
len: 17
d_gene: NA
j_gene: TRBJ2-1
abundance: NA
CDR3nt: TGTGCCAGCAGCCAGGTCGAGGGCGGGGGCCTCTACAATGAGCAGTTCTTC
CDR3aa: CASSQVEGGGLYNEQFF

v_gene: TRBV11-2
len: 14
d_gene: NA
j_gene: TRBJ1-1
abundance: NA
CDR3nt: TGTGCCAGCAGCTTAAGCAGGGGAGGGGCTGAAGCTTTCTTT
CDR3aa: CASSLSRGGAEAFF

v_gene: TRBV9
len: 14
d_gene: TRBD1
j_gene: TRBJ2-7
abundance: NA
CDR3nt: TGTGCCAGCAGCGCCGGGACAGGGCGGTACGAGCAGTACTTC
CDR3aa: CASSAGTGRYEQYF

v_gene: TRBV7-6
len: 15
d_gene: NA
j_gene: TRBJ1-5
abundance: NA
CDR3nt: TGTGCCAGCAGCTTAGGGTACGGGGGCGGACAGCCCCAGCATTTT
CDR3aa: CASSLGYGGGQPQHF

v_gene: TRBV28
len: 14
d_gene: NA
j_gene: TRBJ1-4
abundance: NA
CDR3nt: TGTGCCAGCAGTGGTTACAGGGTTCCTGAAAAACTGTTTTTT
CDR3aa: CASSGYRVPEKLFF

v_gene: TRBV28
len: 14
d_gene: NA
j_gene: TRBJ2-1
abundance: few
CDR3nt: TGTGCCAGCAGATCCCCTTCCCTTGGGAATGAGCAGTTCTTC
CDR3aa: CASRSPSLGNEQFF

v_gene: TRBV7-6
len: 14
d_gene: NA
j_gene: TRBJ2-7
abundance: NA
CDR3nt: TGTGCCAGCAGCACCAGGGACACCTCCTACGAGCAGTACTTC
CDR3aa: CASSTRDTSYEQYF

v_gene: TRBV4-1
len: 14
d_gene: NA
j_gene: TRBJ1-4
abundance: NA
CDR3nt: TGCGCCAGCAGCCAACGCGCTACTAATGAAAAACTGTTTTTT
CDR3aa: CASSQRATNEKLFF

v_gene: TRBV28
len: 11
d_gene: NA
j_gene: TRBJ1-2
abundance: NA
CDR3nt: TGTGCCACCTCGCGCGGTCTTGGCTACACCTTC
CDR3aa: CATSRGLGYTF

v_gene: TRBV11-2
len: 18
d_gene: TRBD1
j_gene: TRBJ2-2
abundance: NA
CDR3nt: TGTGCCAGCAGCTCTTCAGGGGGCGCAGCTGGTTTAACGGGGGAGCTGTTTTTT
CDR3aa: CASSSSGGAAGLTGELFF

v_gene: TRBV6-4
len: 13
d_gene: NA
j_gene: TRBJ2-7
abundance: NA
CDR3nt: TGTGCCAGCCGACCCAGGGCCCCCTACGAGCAGTACTTC
CDR3aa: CASRPRAPYEQYF

v_gene: TRBV9
len: 15
d_gene: NA
j_gene: TRBJ2-7
abundance: NA
CDR3nt: TGTGCCAGCAGCGTAGGGGGACACCTCCCCTACGAGCAGTACTTC
CDR3aa: CASSVGGHLPYEQYF

v_gene: TRBV5-3
len: 14
d_gene: NA
j_gene: TRBJ2-7
abundance: NA
CDR3nt: TGTGCCAGAAGCCGCCTAGGGACGGATGACGAGCAGTACTTC
CDR3aa: CARSRLGTDDEQYF

v_gene: TRBV19
len: 14
d_gene: NA
j_gene: TRBJ2-5
abundance: NA
CDR3nt: TGTGCCAGTAGCGAAAGGGGTTGGGAAGAGACCCAGTACTTC
CDR3aa: CASSERGWEETQYF

v_gene: TRBV4-3
len: 15
d_gene: TRBD2
j_gene: TRBJ2-7
abundance: NA
CDR3nt: TGCGCCAGCAGCCCCTACAGCGGGGGGGCTTACGAGCAGTACTTC
CDR3aa: CASSPYSGGAYEQYF